This entry concerns a single T cell receptor beta chain. Its target is not known. The CDR3 runs 15 residues. Germline V gives CDR1 SEHNR, CDR2 FQNEAQ (reference sequence). Unmatched junction bases numbered 5, after V lost 6 bases and J lost 4 bases. This sample stems from a study of T-cell memory formation after mild COVID-19. Study conclusions and caveats: Clones that contracted from day 15 to 85 were balanced CD4/CD8, while later expanders leaned CD4+.

Libraries for TCRalpha and TCRbeta carried sample barcodes and unique molecular identifiers via 5'RACE. TCRdb called the 5' RACE reads again in MiXCR, with one record for every CDR3 protein. This table has around 200,000 distinct CDR3 sequences, 20% to 25% appearing once. The V and J genes are TRBV7-9 and TRBJ2-7; 14 positions agree with TRBD2. The specimen was PBMCs or a T cell subset sorted from them (not recorded which). This clonotype originated in an adult woman who had mild COVID-19 (a few samples of this study predate the infection). Cell type and time point are not known. The CDR3 loop reads CASRSGTSGSYEQYF. CDR3 DNA sequence: TGTGCCAGCAGGTCCGGGACTAGCGGGAGTTACGAGCAGTACTTC.